A selection of T cell receptor beta chains follows, all from one sample in a study of control samples from healthy donors and cancer patients. Repertoires were generated with immunoSEQ multiplex PCR, while TCRdb's copy carries only in-frame clones and drops some. The sample shows some 100,000 clones, approximately 95% of them seen only once. The sequenced sample consisted of blood. These receptors came from a man aged 18 to 29 in good health. Each CDR3 is given with its conserved first and last residue. A D gene is named only where the DNA matches it firmly. Only part of the rows carry a size: once, few, many, or a class if the clone is expanded.

j_call clone_size v_call d_call cdr3_length cdr3_nt cdr3_aa
TRBJ2-7 NA TRBV2 NA 12 TGTGCCACCCGCGGGCAGGTCTACGAGCAGTACTTC CATRGQVYEQYF
TRBJ2-7 once TRBV19 TRBD2 15 TGTGCCAGTAGTATGGTAACTAGCGGATCCTACGAGCAGTACTTC CASSMVTSGSYEQYF
TRBJ1-5 NA TRBV7-9 NA 13 TGTGCCAGCAGCTTAACAGGAAATCAGCCCCAGCATTTT CASSLTGNQPQHF
TRBJ2-2 NA TRBV6-5 NA 13 TGTGCCAGCAGTTACAAGGGACCCGGGGAGCTGTTTTTT CASSYKGPGELFF
TRBJ2-7 NA TRBV3-1/TRBV3-2 TRBD2 15 TGTGCCAGCAGCCAAGCCGGGACTAGCCCCTACGAGCAGTACTTC CASSQAGTSPYEQYF
TRBJ2-1 NA TRBV7-2 NA 14 TGTGCCAGCAGCTTATCCTCTAGTATCGATGAGCAGTTCTTC CASSLSSSIDEQFF
TRBJ1-1 few TRBV12-3/TRBV12-4 NA 13 TGTGCCAGCAGTTTAGACCTGAGGGCTGAAGCTTTCTTT CASSLDLRAEAFF
TRBJ1-4 once TRBV6-2/TRBV6-3 TRBD1 18 TGTGCCAGCAGTTACCATCCGCAGGGGGATGCAACTAATGAAAAACTGTTTTTT CASSYHPQGDATNEKLFF
TRBJ2-5 NA TRBV2 TRBD2 16 TGTGCCAGCAGTGCAGGGACTAGCGGGAGTTTTGAGACCCAGTACTTC CASSAGTSGSFETQYF
TRBJ1-1 NA TRBV29-1 NA 15 TGCAGCGCTCTATTAACAGGGCGATTTACGCCTGAAGCTTTCTTT CSALLTGRFTPEAFF
TRBJ1-1 NA TRBV27 NA 12 TGTGCCAGCAGTTCAGGGTTCACTGAAGCTTTCTTT CASSSGFTEAFF
TRBJ2-1 NA TRBV27 TRBD2 15 TGTGCCAGCAGTTTAACTAGCGGGGGATACAATGAGCAGTTCTTC CASSLTSGGYNEQFF
TRBJ2-7 NA TRBV5-1 NA 13 TGCGCCAGCAGCTTGGTTCAGGGCTACGAGCAGTACTTC CASSLVQGYEQYF
TRBJ2-2 NA TRBV5-8 TRBD1 16 TGTGCCAGCAGCCCCTTAGGACAGGAGAACACCGGGGAGCTGTTTTTT CASSPLGQENTGELFF
TRBJ1-4 NA TRBV5-6 NA 14 TGTGCCAGCAGCTGGGGGATAACTAATGAAAAACTGTTTTTT CASSWGITNEKLFF
TRBJ2-5 NA TRBV7-9 NA 17 TGTGCCAGCAGCTCCGCGGGGATTTCGAGAAGACAAGAGACCCAGTACTTC CASSSAGISRRQETQYF
TRBJ1-1 once TRBV6-6 NA 12 TGTGCCGCTTCGTCGACAGCTACTGAAGCTTTCTTT CAASSTATEAFF
TRBJ1-3 NA TRBV7-2 NA 17 TGTGCCAGCAGCCGCTCCTCCCAAATATTATCGGGAAACACCATATATTTT CASSRSSQILSGNTIYF
TRBJ2-7 NA TRBV7-2 TRBD2 14 TGTGCCAGCAGCTTTAGCGGGGGGGCAGGGGAGCAGTACTTC CASSFSGGAGEQYF
TRBJ2-2 once TRBV15 NA 17 TGTGCCACCAGCAGAGATCTCGGGATGGGAAACACCGGGGAGCTGTTTTTT CATSRDLGMGNTGELFF
TRBJ2-1 NA TRBV11-1 NA 15 TGTGCCAGCAGCCCCAAGCGGAAACAATACAATGAGCAGTTCTTC CASSPKRKQYNEQFF
TRBJ1-6 NA TRBV4-1 NA 11 TGCGCCAGCAGCCACGGGGGGACCCTCCACTTT CASSHGGTLHF
TRBJ2-1 NA TRBV24-1 NA 12 TGTGCCACCAGTGACCCCGACAATGAGCAGTTCTTC CATSDPDNEQFF
TRBJ2-2 NA TRBV19 NA 14 TGTGCCAGTAGTGCAGACTCCCACACCGGGGAGCTGTTTTTT CASSADSHTGELFF
TRBJ2-7 NA TRBV10-3 TRBD1 15 TGTGCCATCAGGGAAGGACAGGGGATATCCTACGAGCAGTACTTC CAIREGQGISYEQYF
TRBJ2-7 few TRBV19 NA 12 TGTGCCAGTAGCAAAAGACAGGACGAGCAGTACTTC CASSKRQDEQYF
TRBJ2-1 once TRBV24-1 NA 16 TGTGCCACCAGTGATCCGGACGGGGGAACCTACAATGAGCAGTTCTTC CATSDPDGGTYNEQFF